The 21 T cell receptor beta chains below were found in one sample sequenced in a study of identical twins. TCRdb processed the 5' RACE reads anew with MiXCR; each CDR3 protein has one entry. The sample has some 210,000 distinct CDR3 sequences, approximately 16% seen once; the top ten hold around two fifths. The sample was also reused in another study, on T cells expressing NK-cell markers.

Sequenced input: CD8+ T cells sorted from blood. Receptor source: a woman aged 18-29 years in good health.

V usage is TRBV7-9 and J usage is TRBJ1-1; D might be TRBD1 (5 bases). This CDR3 spans 13 amino acids. Trimming stripped 10 bases from V and 2 bases from J, with 14 bases between. CDR1 and CDR2 from the germline V gene are SEHNR and FQNEAQ (reference sequence). The CDR3 DNA sequence: TGTGCCACCATAAGTGGACACAACACTGAAGCTTTCTTT. The encoded protein is CATISGHNTEAFF. The entire variable domain, with the rest obtained from reference TRBV7-9 and TRBJ1-1, is as follows: DTGVSQNPRHKITKRGQNVTFRCDPISEHNRLYWYRQTLGQGPEFLTYFQNEAQLEKSRLLSDRFSAERPKGSFSTLEIQRTEQGDSAMYLCATISGHNTEAFFGQGTRLTVV.

The sample holds a few counts of this clonotype. The gene calls are TRBV2 and TRBJ2-1; the match to TRBD2 covers 8 bases. J gave up 0 bases and V 5 bases, and 15 bases lay outside the gene matches. CDR1 SNHLY and CDR2 FYNNEI come from the germline V gene. The CDR3 is made up of 19 amino acids. The CDR3 reads CASSTKVGGGGSSYNEQFF. In DNA, the CDR3 is TGTGCCAGCAGTACGAAGGTGGGGGGCGGGGGGAGCTCCTACAATGAGCAGTTCTTC.

This chain connects TRBV10-2 to TRBJ1-5; 9 bases are a match to TRBD1. This CDR3 has 15 residues. The V gene end was trimmed by 5 bases and the J gene end by 8 bases; junction bases not matched to a gene: 10. In germline, CDR1 is WSHSY, CDR2 SAAADI. The CDR3 protein is CASSFGTGYPEPQHF. For the CDR3, the DNA is TGCGCCAGCAGTTTCGGGACAGGGTATCCTGAGCCCCAGCATTTT.

A few counts support this clonotype. The CDR3 nucleotides read TGTGCCAGCAGCGGGGGCTTCGAGCAGTACTTC. Protein product: CASSGGFEQYF. V and J are TRBV12-3 or TRBV12-4 and TRBJ2-7; possibly TRBD1 or TRBD2 for D (6 bases each). The V and J ends lost 6 bases and 6 bases respectively, with 9 bases between them. CDR3 length equals 11 residues.

This clonotype has only a few counts. The rearrangement joins TRBV27 to TRBJ2-7; no definite D call. Germline V lookup: CDR1 MNHEY, CDR2 SMNVEV (reference sequence). V lost 2 bases to trimming and J lost 0 bases, with 5 bases between them. CDR3 length equals 13 residues. The CDR3 sequence is CASSLGHSYEQYF. The DNA for the CDR3 is TGTGCCAGCAGTTTAGGCCACTCCTACGAGCAGTACTTC.

This clonotype was observed a handful of times. The chain uses TRBV9 and TRBJ2-3, with 9 bases matching TRBD2. Per germline, CDR1 SGDLS and CDR2 YYNGEE. The CDR3 covers 15 residues. The ends lost 3 bases at V and 6 bases at J; junction bases unmatched: 8. CDR3 sequence (DNA): TGTGCCAGCAGCGATAGCGGGAGAATTTCGGATACGCAGTATTTT. This codes for CASSDSGRISDTQYF.

This clonotype has just a few counts. V usage is TRBV5-1 and J usage is TRBJ2-1, with unresolved D. V lost 1 base and J 0 bases, leaving 17 bases between the germline ends. The CDR3 covers 18 residues. Germline lookup yields CDR1 SGHRS and CDR2 YFSETQ. The CDR3 DNA reads as TGCGCCAGCAGCTTGCCTATCCCGACCCGAATCTCCTACAATGAGCAGTTCTTC. The encoded protein is CASSLPIPTRISYNEQFF.

This clonotype was detected a few times. The genes are TRBV6-2 or TRBV6-3 and TRBJ2-1, with TRBD2 matching over 9 bases. CDR1 is MNHEY, CDR2 SVGEGT, per germline. The CDR3 spans 15 residues. Germline trimming cut 6 bases from V and 6 bases from J; bases unmatched to any gene: 9. CDR3 protein: CASRTPSGMGNEQFF. CDR3 coding DNA: TGTGCCAGCAGGACCCCTAGCGGGATGGGCAATGAGCAGTTCTTC.

There are a few counts of this clonotype. The chain has TRBV20-1 and TRBJ2-1, with D maybe TRBD2 (9 bases). The germline gives CDR1 DFQATT, CDR2 SNEGSKA (reference sequence). The CDR3 spans 18 residues. V was cut by 5 bases and J by 11 bases, with 34 bases left in between. The CDR3 DNA is TGCAGTGCTCCTACAGGGGGGGGGCTAGCGGGACGACTTCGGAAGCAGTTCTTC. It yields the protein CSAPTGGGLAGRLRKQFF.

There are a few counts of this clonotype. The chain combines TRBV6-1 with TRBJ2-1; 15 bases are shared with TRBD2. CDR1 and CDR2 (germline): MNHNS, SASEGT. The J segment lost 2 bases and the V segment lost 6 bases, leaving 5 bases of the junction unmatched. The CDR3 length is 17 residues. The CDR3 bases are TGTGCCAGCAGCAGGACTAGCGGGGGGGCCACCTACAATGAGCAGTTCTTC. Protein: CASSRTSGGATYNEQFF.

The chain couples TRBV27 to TRBJ2-3; D call uncertain. Germline values: CDR1 MNHEY, CDR2 SMNVEV (reference sequence). The CDR3 totals 13 residues. V was trimmed by 3 bases and J by 4 bases, leaving 8 bases between them. As DNA, the CDR3 is TGTGCCAGCAGTTTCCCTCCCGCAGATACGCAGTATTTT. Translating gives CASSFPPADTQYF.

The chain recombines TRBV20-1 with TRBJ2-7; D may be TRBD1 or TRBD2 (5 bases each). This CDR3 has 13 residues. The germline V gene encodes CDR1 DFQATT and CDR2 SNEGSKA (reference sequence). Deletions cut 5 bases from V and 3 bases from J, with 14 bases between. Here the CDR3 DNA reads TGCAGTGCTTACCGGGACGGAGACTACGAGCAGTACTTC. It specifies CSAYRDGDYEQYF.

This clonotype was observed a handful of times. The rearrangement uses TRBV2 and TRBJ2-7; the D is unclear. Trimming shortened V by 1 base and J by 4 bases, and 8 bases separated the two germline ends. In germline, CDR1 is SNHLY, CDR2 FYNNEI. This CDR3 has 13 amino acids. Here the CDR3 reads CASSEDTLYEQYF. For the CDR3, the DNA is TGTGCCAGCAGTGAAGACACGCTTTACGAGCAGTACTTC.

This clonotype was detected a few times. The chain joins TRBV7-9 to TRBJ2-7; no clear D gene. This CDR3 contains 14 residues. Looked up from germline, CDR1 is SEHNR and CDR2 is FQNEAQ (reference sequence). Trimming stripped 5 bases from V and 2 bases from J, with 13 bases between. CDR3 nucleotides: TGTGCCAGCAGCGAGACCCGACCCCCCTACGAGCAGTACTTC. It encodes CASSETRPPYEQYF.

This clonotype was counted only a few times. This chain links TRBV6-2 or TRBV6-3 with TRBJ2-5; possibly TRBD1 or TRBD2 for D (5 bases each). V was shortened by 2 bases and J by 5 bases, with 12 bases between the two germline ends. CDR1 and CDR2 from the germline V gene are MNHEY and SVGEGT. CDR3 length: 14 residues. The CDR3 sequence: CASSYGTPRETQYF. For the CDR3, the DNA is TGTGCCAGCAGTTACGGGACCCCGCGGGAGACCCAGTACTTC.

In its sample, this clonotype was seen many times. The chain joins TRBV5-6 to TRBJ2-3; D is perhaps TRBD2 (6 bases). Germline V CDR1 and CDR2: SGHDT, YYEEEE. Trimming removed 1 base at V and 4 bases at J, with 16 bases between. The CDR3 loop spans 16 amino acids. CDR3: CASSLFETGEADTQYF. In DNA, the CDR3 is TGTGCCAGCAGCTTGTTCGAAACGGGGGAGGCAGATACGCAGTATTTT.

This rearrangement joins TRBV12-3 or TRBV12-4 to TRBJ1-1; TRBD1 might be the D (5 bases). The CDR3 has 13 amino acids. Trimming left V 5 bases short and J 4 bases short, with 11 bases between. The CDR3 DNA sequence: TGTGCCAGCAGTGAGACCGGGGGCACTGAAGCTTTCTTT. Residues: CASSETGGTEAFF.

This clonotype has just a few counts. V is TRBV7-6 and J is TRBJ2-7, with 7 bases lining up with TRBD2. Germline V gives CDR1 SGHVS, CDR2 FNYEAQ. CDR3 length: 13 residues. V lost 5 bases to trimming and J lost 3 bases; unmatched junction nucleotides: 4. The CDR3 DNA is TGTGCCAGCAGCGTGGGGGACTACTACGAGCAGTACTTC. Translation gives CASSVGDYYEQYF.

The rearrangement joins TRBV7-9 to TRBJ2-7; a possible D gene is TRBD2 (5 bases). The germline V and J ends were trimmed by 5 bases and 7 bases, with 24 bases remaining between them. The CDR3 runs to 16 residues. Per germline, CDR1 SEHNR and CDR2 FQNEAQ (reference sequence). The CDR3 nucleotides are TGTGCCAGCAGCCCCCAACGGTCCCAACTCTGGGAGGAGCAGTACTTC. Amino acids: CASSPQRSQLWEEQYF.

The chain links TRBV29-1 to TRBJ2-7; tentatively, D is TRBD2 (6 bases). V was clipped by 3 bases and J by 3 bases, with 12 bases between them. From germline, CDR1 is SQVTM and CDR2 ANQGSEA. The CDR3 sequence is 13 residues long. The CDR3 is CSVDIGRDYEQYF. The CDR3 coding sequence is TGCAGCGTTGATATCGGGCGGGACTACGAGCAGTACTTC.

The chain joins TRBV7-2 to TRBJ2-2, with TRBD2 matching over 7 bases. The germline V gene encodes CDR1 SGHTA and CDR2 FQGNSA. This CDR3 is built from 15 residues. Losses at the gene ends were 7 bases for V and 3 bases for J; bases not matched to a gene: 8. The CDR3: CASNPGTTDTGELFF. The DNA of the CDR3 is TGTGCCAGCAACCCCGGGACTACAGACACCGGGGAGCTGTTTTTT.